Sequencing of this T cell receptor (beta chain) was carried out in a study of blood T cell repertoires in COVID-19. At the level of the study: Samples taken during acute and convalescent COVID-19 were collected in the United States, Italy and Spain. T cells, B-cell-depleted T cells, or PBMCs provided the cDNA or gDNA that served as material.

Original handling: Reference gene primer amplification gave nucleated cell count estimates. Assay: immunoSEQ multiplex PCR; the TCRdb copy retains only in-frame clones and omits some. V and J calls and clone size follow that table, whereas D and trimming were derived from the DNA. The data hold about 150,000 clones, with around 89% observed a single time. This clone was detected only once. The receptor's source is a woman between 40 and 50 years old with acute or convalescent COVID-19. The specimen was peripheral blood.

CDR3 sequence: CASSSRTGGKDTEAFF. The CDR3, as DNA: TGTGCCAGCAGCTCTCGGACAGGGGGAAAGGACACTGAAGCTTTCTTT. The V gene is TRBV11-2, the J gene TRBJ1-1; 10 positions match TRBD1. J gave up 3 bases and V 4 bases, and 8 bases lay outside the gene matches. This CDR3 spans 16 amino acids. Germline CDR1 and CDR2: SGHAT and FQNNGV.